The 7 T cell receptor beta chains listed next were all sequenced from one sample in a study of Graves' ophthalmopathy and Graves' hyperthyroidism. Amplified TCR beta CDR3 regions were obtained using RNA transcripts as template. Following a first-round RT-PCR that used HTBI primers, a second-round multiplex PCR was carried out. TCRdb recomputed calls from the multiplex PCR reads with MiXCR, one row per CDR3 protein. The data hold hundreds of thousands of distinct CDR3 sequences, with roughly 40% observed a single time. Sequenced sample: peripheral blood. The receptors come from an adult man with Graves' ophthalmopathy.

As to this clonotype: No conserved phenylalanine or tryptophan is present at the end of the CDR3, so a read error is the likely explanation. The J gene is TRBJ1-1, the V gene TRBV20-1; no clear D. CDR1 DFQATT and CDR2 SNEGSKA come from the germline V gene (reference sequence). The CDR3 has 10 residues. Trimming cost V 6 bases and J 1 base, with 3 bases left between them. CDR3 loop: CSAWNTEAFC. Here the CDR3 DNA reads TGCAGTGCCTGGAACACTGAAGCTTTCTGT.

This clonotype has just a few counts. The junction and the germline gene differ at one end; a read error may be behind it. The chain has TRBV20-1 and TRBJ2-2; 7 nucleotides match TRBD1. CDR3 length equals 15 residues. CDR1 and CDR2 from the germline V gene are DFQATT and SNEGSKA (reference sequence). CDR3 in DNA: TGCAGTGCTGGAGACAGGGTCCTGAACACCGGGGAGCTGTTTTTT. Amino acid sequence: CSAGDRVLNTGELFF.

This clonotype came up many times. This chain uses TRBV19 with TRBJ1-5, with 11 bases fitting TRBD1. Germline values: CDR1 LNHDA, CDR2 SQIVND (reference sequence). The CDR3 runs to 12 residues. Here the CDR3 reads CPWDRGSEPQHF. In DNA, the CDR3 is TGTCCTTGGGACAGGGGGAGTGAGCCCCAGCATTTT.

The chain recombines TRBV2 with TRBJ2-7, with D perhaps TRBD1 (6 bases). The V end lost 8 bases, the J end lost 0 bases, and 17 bases lay between the germline ends. The CDR3 is made up of 15 amino acids. Germline CDR1 SNHLY, CDR2 FYNNEI. The CDR3: CASSVTGTTSYEQYF. The CDR3 DNA reads as TGTGCCAGCTCCGTCACCGGGACAACCTCCTACGAGCAGTACTTC.

Comment on this clonotype: The germline gene is not matched at one end of the junction; a read error may be the cause. V gene TRBV10-3 combines with J gene TRBJ1-2, with D possibly TRBD1 on 5 matching bases. The CDR3 is made up of 18 amino acids. In germline, CDR1 is ENHRY, CDR2 SYGVKD. CDR3 amino acids: CASSYSSAGSSFLGGYTF. The CDR3 DNA sequence: TGTGCCAGCAGTTACTCGTCAGCAGGGTCCTCCTTTCTCGGTGGCTACACCTTC.

This clonotype appeared many times. J is TRBJ1-6 and V is TRBV7-2; no firm D call. This CDR3 region has 13 residues. V gave up 5 bases and J gave up 7 bases, with 9 bases separating them. The germline V gene encodes CDR1 SGHTA and CDR2 FQGNSA. The CDR3 DNA reads as TGTGCCAGCAGCCCTCGGACCAATTCACCCCTCCACTTT. This translates into CASSPRTNSPLHF.

This clonotype was counted at least ten times. The chain carries TRBV29-1 and TRBJ2-7; TRBD2 matches at 9 bases. With V trimmed by 7 bases and J by 6 bases, 4 bases remained unmatched. This CDR3 contains 11 residues. Germline-derived CDR1 and CDR2 are SQVTM and ANQGSEA. Written as DNA, the CDR3 is TGCAGCGCAAGACTAGCGGCCGAGCAGTACTTC. It specifies CSARLAAEQYF.